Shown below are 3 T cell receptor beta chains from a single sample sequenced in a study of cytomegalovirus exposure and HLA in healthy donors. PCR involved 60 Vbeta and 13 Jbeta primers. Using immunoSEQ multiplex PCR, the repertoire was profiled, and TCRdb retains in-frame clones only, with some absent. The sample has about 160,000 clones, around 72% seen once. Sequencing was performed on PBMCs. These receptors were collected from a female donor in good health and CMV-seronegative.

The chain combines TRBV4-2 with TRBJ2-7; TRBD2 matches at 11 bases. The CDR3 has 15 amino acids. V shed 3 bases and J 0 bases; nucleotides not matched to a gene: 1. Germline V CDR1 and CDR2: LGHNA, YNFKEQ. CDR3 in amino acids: CASSHGTSGSYEQYF. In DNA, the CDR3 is TGTGCCAGCAGCCACGGGACTAGCGGCTCCTACGAGCAGTACTTC.

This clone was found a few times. The CDR3 here is CASSYRRGGRTGELFF. The DNA of the CDR3 is TGTGCCAGCAGTTACCGGCGGGGGGGCCGAACCGGGGAGCTGTTTTTT. The V and J genes are TRBV6-5 and TRBJ2-2; 9 bases align to TRBD2. In germline, CDR1 is MNHEY, CDR2 SVGAGI. The trim removed 2 bases at V and 5 bases at J, leaving 6 bases unmatched. There are 16 residues in the CDR3.

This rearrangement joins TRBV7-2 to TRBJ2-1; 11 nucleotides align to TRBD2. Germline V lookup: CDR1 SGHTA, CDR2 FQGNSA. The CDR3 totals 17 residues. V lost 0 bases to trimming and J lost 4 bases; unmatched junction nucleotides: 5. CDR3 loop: CASSLAPGTSGYNEQFF. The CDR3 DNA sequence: TGTGCCAGCAGCTTAGCGCCCGGGACTAGCGGATACAATGAGCAGTTCTTC.